The 24 T cell receptor beta chains below come from one sample, sequenced in a study of metastatic and nonmetastatic thyroid tumors. Not a single patient had been given any form of treatment at any point before undergoing thyroid surgery. TCRdb re-called clones via MiXCR from the PCR reads. Of 20,000 to 25,000 clones in the sample, less than 20% were seen once. The sample taken for sequencing was adjacent normal tissue. The receptors derive from a male donor with papillary thyroid cancer or a benign thyroid nodule (not recorded which). Some clones in this sample may be carry-over from other donors' samples.

This clone was counted ten times or more. The chain joins TRBV6-1 to TRBJ2-5; the D gene is possibly TRBD1 (5 bases). Trimming cost V 6 bases and J 5 bases, with 16 bases left between them. This CDR3 comprises 14 residues. In germline, CDR1 is MNHNS, CDR2 SASEGT. The CDR3 spells CASSATRQQETQYF. In nucleotides, the CDR3 is TGTGCCAGCAGCGCTACGAGACAGCAGGAGACCCAGTACTTC.

The rearrangement uses TRBV11-1 and TRBJ2-7, with 7 bases that match TRBD1. The CDR3 runs 16 residues. CDR1 SGHAT and CDR2 FQDESV come from the germline V gene (reference sequence). With V trimmed by 5 bases and J by 6 bases, 16 bases remained unmatched. Here the CDR3 DNA reads TGTGCCAGCAGCCCAGACAGGGTAGGGTTAGGGAGCGAGCAGTACTTC. Residues: CASSPDRVGLGSEQYF.

On this clone itself: This may stem from a read error, because a much larger clone lies one nucleotide away. This rearrangement joins TRBV5-6 to TRBJ1-5; D gene unclear. Trimming pared 5 bases from V and 5 bases from J, leaving 14 bases between. Germline values: CDR1 SGHDT, CDR2 YYEEEE. The CDR3 consists of 14 residues. Here the CDR3 DNA reads TGTGCCAGCAGGGCAAGAGTGGAGGATCAGCCCCAGCATTTT. Amino acid sequence: CASRARVEDQPQHF.

This clone was seen ten or more times. This chain connects TRBV6-1 to TRBJ1-4, with D possibly being TRBD1 (6 bases). Germline CDR1 MNHNS, CDR2 SASEGT. The CDR3 length is 14 residues. Trimming took 1 base from V and 10 from J, leaving 13 bases between them. The chain's CDR3 is CASSEEQGSGKLFF. CDR3 sequence (DNA): TGTGCCAGCAGTGAAGAACAGGGAAGTGGAAAACTGTTTTTT.

This chain joins TRBV19 and TRBJ2-2; 8 nucleotides line up with TRBD2. This CDR3 contains 15 residues. The germline V gene encodes CDR1 LNHDA and CDR2 SQIVND (reference sequence). Trimming removed 7 bases from V and 5 bases from J; junction bases left unmatched: 9. The CDR3 here is CASTPGGGRTGELFF. The DNA for the CDR3 is TGTGCCAGTACCCCCGGGGGGGGGCGAACCGGGGAGCTGTTTTTT. Together with reference TRBV19 and TRBJ2-2, the CDR3 gives the full variable domain: DGGITQSPKYLFRKEGQNVTLSCEQNLNHDAMYWYRQDPGQGLRLIYYSQIVNDFQKGDIAEGYSVSREKKESFPLTVTSAQKNPTAFYLCASTPGGGRTGELFFGEGSRLTVL.

In its sample, this clone was seen a few times. The chain employs TRBV28 and TRBJ2-7, with no clear D. This CDR3 region has 14 residues. Looked up from germline, CDR1 is MDHEN and CDR2 is SYDVKM. V was pared by 7 bases and J by 3 bases, with 16 bases between. CDR3 residues: CASTDSTEIYEQYV. In nucleotides, the CDR3 is TGTGCCAGCACAGACTCGACTGAAATCTACGAGCAGTACGTC.

Within the sample, this clone is medium-sized. The chain links TRBV6-5 to TRBJ2-7; the match to TRBD1 covers 7 bases. The length of the CDR3 is 14 residues. Germline trimming cut 2 bases from V and 2 bases from J; bases unmatched to any gene: 3. Germline CDR1 MNHEY, CDR2 SVGAGI. The CDR3 reads CASSYGTEAYEQYF. CDR3 coding DNA: TGTGCCAGCAGTTACGGGACAGAGGCCTACGAGCAGTACTTC.

This chain connects TRBV7-2 to TRBJ2-1; 11 nucleotides line up with TRBD2. This CDR3 has 15 amino acids. With V trimmed by 4 bases and J by 14 bases, 13 bases remained unmatched. Looked up from germline, CDR1 is SGHTA and CDR2 is FQGNSA. The CDR3 loop is CASSSAGTSGLGEFF. CDR3 sequence (DNA): TGTGCCAGCAGCTCAGCCGGGACTAGCGGCCTTGGGGAGTTCTTC. Variable domain in full (rest from reference TRBV7-2 and TRBJ2-1): GAGVSQSPSNKVTEKGKDVELRCDPISGHTALYWYRQSLGQGLEFLIYFQGNSAPDKSGLPSDRFSAERTGGSVSTLTIQRTQQEDSAVYLCASSSAGTSGLGEFFGPGTRLTVL.

This clone was seen a handful of times. The CDR3: CASSLKPSLIDEQYF. The CDR3 nucleotides read TGTGCCAGCAGTTTAAAACCGTCGCTAATCGACGAGCAGTACTTC. V and J are TRBV12-3 or TRBV12-4 and TRBJ2-7; unclear D gene. The CDR3 spans 15 residues. With 2 bases removed from V and 5 bases from J, the gap between germline ends came to 16 bases.

This clone was seen a single time. This sequence may be a read error, since a much larger clone differs from it by one base. The chain recombines TRBV5-6 with TRBJ1-4; D gene ambiguous. CDR3 length equals 13 residues. Germline V lookup: CDR1 SGHDT, CDR2 YYEEEE. CDR3 amino acids: CAISMATNEKLLF. Here the CDR3 DNA reads TGTGCCATCAGTATGGCAACTAATGAAAAACTGCTTTTT.

Relative to its sample, this clone is medium-sized. The chain links TRBV6-1 to TRBJ1-2; D is unresolved. The CDR3 sequence is 14 residues long. Germline loops: CDR1 MNHNS, CDR2 SASEGT. V lost 7 bases and J 6 bases, leaving 18 bases between the germline ends. CDR3 sequence (DNA): TGTGCCAGCAACCCTACTTTAAAGGGTCATGGCTACACCTTC. Protein product: CASNPTLKGHGYTF.

On this clone: This may stem from a read error, because a much larger clone lies one nucleotide away. The rearrangement uses TRBV7-3 and TRBJ2-3; D not resolved. The CDR3 runs 15 residues. Germline loops: CDR1 SGHTA, CDR2 FQGTGA. The V end lost 4 bases, the J end lost 0 bases, and 11 bases lay between the germline ends. The CDR3 nucleotides read TGTGCCAGCAGCTCTGCTAGAGGTAGCACAGATACGCAGTATTTT. It yields the protein CASSSARGSTDTQYF.

A few counts support this clone. A much more abundant neighbour one base away suggests this may be a read error. This sample also contains other DNA sequences that code for the same CDR3. The rearrangement links TRBV7-8 to TRBJ2-5, with no clear D. The CDR3 consists of 17 residues. Trimming pared 4 bases from V and 2 bases from J, leaving 20 bases between. In germline, CDR1 is SGHVS, CDR2 FQNEAQ. The CDR3 reads CASSSGRVSLSQETQYF. In nucleotides, the CDR3 is TGTGCCAGCAGCTCGGGCCGAGTTAGCCTTTCTCAAGAGACCCAGTACTTC.

This clone was observed at least ten times. The CDR3 reads CSARDKGTRSPLHF. The CDR3, as DNA: TGCAGTGCTAGAGACAAAGGGACACGTTCACCCCTCCACTTT. V gene TRBV20-1 combines with J gene TRBJ1-6; a possible D gene is TRBD1 (6 bases). V was pared by 0 bases and J by 9 bases, with 12 bases between. The CDR3 is made up of 14 amino acids. Germline CDR1 is DFQATT and CDR2 is SNEGSKA (reference sequence).

This clone appeared many times. This CDR3 is also generated by other DNA sequences in the sample. The V call is TRBV10-3, the J call TRBJ2-7; 10 bases agree with TRBD2. Germline CDR1 is ENHRY and CDR2 is SYGVKD. This CDR3 has 12 residues. V lost 8 bases, J lost 7 bases, and 5 bases stayed unmatched. The CDR3: CAIASGSREQYV. CDR3 sequence (DNA): TGTGCCATCGCTAGCGGGAGTAGGGAGCAGTACGTC.

This clone was seen many times. V gene TRBV20-1 combines with J gene TRBJ1-5, with 8 bases matching TRBD1. Germline assignment: CDR1 DFQATT and CDR2 SNEGSKA (reference sequence). V dropped 8 bases and J dropped 7; count of bases not matched to a gene: 10. This CDR3 is 13 amino acids long. The CDR3 DNA reads TGCAGTACGCAGGGGAGACAGGGGCAGCCCCAGCATTTT. This gives the protein CSTQGRQGQPQHF.

This clone was recorded a few times. The chain joins TRBV7-2 to TRBJ2-1; D is undetermined. This CDR3 has 12 residues. V lost 5 bases and J 10 bases, leaving 12 bases between the germline ends. Looked up from germline, CDR1 is SGHTA and CDR2 is FQGNSA. In DNA, the CDR3 is TGTGCCAGCAGCCGCCAAATAGACGAGCAGTTCTTC. Encoded protein: CASSRQIDEQFF.

For this clone: The junction and the germline gene differ at one end; a read error may be behind it. V gene TRBV5-1 combines with J gene TRBJ1-1; the D is unclear. The germline V gene encodes CDR1 SGHRS and CDR2 YFSETQ. CDR3 size: 11 residues. The CDR3 here is CDSSLGRAAFF. The CDR3 DNA sequence: TGCGACAGCAGCTTGGGGAGGGCAGCTTTCTTT.

This clone is classed as medium-sized. The chain recombines TRBV12-3 or TRBV12-4 with TRBJ1-2, with D perhaps TRBD1 (5 bases). V was cut by 6 bases and J by 5 bases, with 16 bases left in between. CDR3 length equals 14 residues. The CDR3 bases are TGTGCCAGCAGGCTTGACAGCATCCTATATGGCTACACCTTC. Protein sequence: CASRLDSILYGYTF.

This chain uses TRBV6-2 or TRBV6-3 with TRBJ2-7; D is uncertain. The germline V gene has CDR1 MNHEY and CDR2 SVGEGT. This CDR3 comprises 15 residues. CDR3 loop: CASGVVSQPPYDQYV. The CDR3 DNA follows: TGTGCCAGCGGAGTAGTGTCCCAACCTCCCTACGATCAGTACGTC.

This clone was seen many times. The chain combines TRBV5-1 with TRBJ2-7, with D perhaps matching TRBD2 (5 bases). Germline CDR1 and CDR2: SGHRS and YFSETQ. Between the trimmed V and J ends, which lost 2 bases and 4 bases, there was a span of 19 bases. CDR3 size: 16 residues. The chain's CDR3 is CASSFSVVGERYEQYF. The CDR3 nucleotides read TGCGCCAGCAGCTTTTCTGTCGTCGGGGAACGGTACGAGCAGTACTTC.

In its sample, this clone was seen a few times. The chain links TRBV24-1 to TRBJ2-1, with D perhaps TRBD1 (5 bases). This CDR3 comprises 14 residues. The germline CDR1 and CDR2 sequences are KGHDR and SFDVKD. V lost 4 bases and J 8 bases, leaving 14 bases between the germline ends. The CDR3 is CATSDPPGSDEQFF. The CDR3 DNA reads as TGTGCCACCAGTGACCCGCCAGGGTCCGATGAGCAGTTCTTC.

The chain has TRBV28 and TRBJ1-2, with D possibly being TRBD1 (5 bases). The CDR3 extends over 13 amino acids. With 3 bases removed from V and 12 bases from J, the gap between germline ends came to 17 bases. Per the germline V gene, CDR1 is MDHEN and CDR2 is SYDVKM. As DNA, the CDR3 is TGTGCCAGCAGTTTGGGGACGACCTATGTCCACACCTTC. This sequence encodes CASSLGTTYVHTF.

At least ten counts were recorded for this clone. The chain combines TRBV2 with TRBJ1-2, with 7 bases lining up with TRBD1. In germline, CDR1 is SNHLY, CDR2 FYNNEI. The ends lost 4 bases at V and 1 base at J; junction bases unmatched: 3. The CDR3 has 14 residues. As DNA, the CDR3 is TGTGCCAGCAGTGTGACAGGGATTAACTATGGCTACACCTTC. This encodes CASSVTGINYGYTF. Drawing the rest from reference TRBV2 and TRBJ1-2, the complete variable domain is EPEVTQTPSHQVTQMGQEVILRCVPISNHLYFYWYRQILGQKVEFLVSFYNNEISEKSEIFDDQFSVERPDGSNFTLKIRSTKLEDSAMYFCASSVTGINYGYTFGSGTRLTVV.